This entry features one T cell receptor (beta chain) sequence. Individuals aged roughly 18 to 100 years were recruited from roughly 22 US areas. Participants' reported clinical history set cohort assignment. This sample was included in a study of blood T cell repertoires in COVID-19. Study as a whole: T cells, B-cell-depleted T cells, or PBMCs supplied cDNA or gDNA.

V gave up 4 bases and J gave up 0 bases, with 10 bases separating them. This CDR3 spans 14 amino acids. From germline, CDR1 is SGHRS and CDR2 YFSETQ. Generated by immunoSEQ multiplex PCR, the TCRdb table keeps only in-frame clones and is missing some. This table has about 140,000 clones, around 86% appearing once. This receptor was identified in a man in his forties or fifties who had recovered from COVID-19. The specimen sequenced was PBMCs or T cells enriched from blood (not recorded which). This chain connects TRBV5-1 to TRBJ2-5, with D maybe TRBD1 (6 bases). CDR3 protein: CASSATGYQETQYF. The CDR3 bases are TGCGCCAGCAGCGCCACAGGGTACCAAGAGACCCAGTACTTC.